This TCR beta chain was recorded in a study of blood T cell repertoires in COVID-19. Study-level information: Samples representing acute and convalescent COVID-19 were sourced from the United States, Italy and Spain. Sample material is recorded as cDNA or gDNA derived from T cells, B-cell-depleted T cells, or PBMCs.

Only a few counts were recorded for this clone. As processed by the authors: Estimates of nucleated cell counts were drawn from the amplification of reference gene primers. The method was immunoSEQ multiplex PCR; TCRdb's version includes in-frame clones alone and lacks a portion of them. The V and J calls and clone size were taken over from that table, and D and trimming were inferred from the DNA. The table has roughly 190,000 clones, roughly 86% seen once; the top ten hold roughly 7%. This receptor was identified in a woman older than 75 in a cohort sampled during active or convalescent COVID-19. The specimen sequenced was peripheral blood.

The CDR3 protein is CASSRTGPFNSPLHF. The CDR3 bases are TGTGCCAGCAGCCGAACAGGTCCTTTCAATTCACCCCTCCACTTT. V and J are TRBV3-1 (or the pseudogene TRBV3-2) and TRBJ1-6; D is perhaps TRBD1 (5 bases). V shed 4 bases and J shed 7 bases, with 14 bases lying between them. The CDR3 runs to 15 residues. CDR1 and CDR2 from the germline V gene are LGHDT and YNNKEL (reference sequence).